The 17 T cell receptor beta chains below were found in one sample sequenced in a study of T cell responses to AZD1222 COVID-19 vaccine. Assay used: immunoSEQ multiplex PCR; TCRdb lists only in-frame clones, some missing. In the table there are some 140,000 clones, around 90% of which are singletons. Sequencing was performed on peripheral blood, taken on day 0 of AZD1222 vaccination. The source of these receptors is an adult in good health.

The chain recombines TRBV28 with TRBJ1-3, with D uncertain. Per germline, CDR1 MDHEN and CDR2 SYDVKM. The V and J ends lost 3 bases and 4 bases respectively, with 10 bases between them. There are 14 residues in the CDR3. CDR3 coding DNA: TGTGCCAGCAGTTTCTCGATGGGCGGAAACACCATATATTTT. Its protein product is CASSFSMGGNTIYF.

The chain uses TRBV2 and TRBJ2-2, with D maybe TRBD1 (6 bases). Germline values: CDR1 SNHLY, CDR2 FYNNEI. Deletions cut 5 bases from V and 0 bases from J, with 10 bases between. The CDR3 has 15 residues. In DNA form, the CDR3 reads TGTGCCAGCAGTTCCGGGACAACGAACACCGGGGAGCTGTTTTTT. This gives the protein CASSSGTTNTGELFF.

The chain combines TRBV12-5 with TRBJ2-7, with 8 nucleotides matching TRBD2. Losses at the gene ends were 4 bases for V and 4 bases for J; bases not matched to a gene: 9. Germline V gene lookup returns CDR1 LGHNT and CDR2 FRNRAP. There are 15 residues in the CDR3. This CDR3 is CASGSGAGGKYEQYF. CDR3 DNA: TGTGCTAGTGGTTCTGGGGCGGGGGGCAAGTACGAGCAGTACTTC.

The chain recombines TRBV3-1 (or the pseudogene TRBV3-2) with TRBJ2-7; a possible D gene is TRBD1 (5 bases). This CDR3 is built from 14 residues. Germline CDR1 reads LGHDT; CDR2 reads YNNKEL (reference sequence). V lost 6 bases and J 4 bases, leaving 16 bases between the germline ends. The CDR3 bases are TGTGCCAGCAGACCAGCGTCCAGGGATTACGAGCAGTACTTC. Its translation is CASRPASRDYEQYF.

The chain has TRBV3-1 (or the pseudogene TRBV3-2) and TRBJ1-6, with 9 bases aligning to TRBD1. The V gene end was trimmed by 4 bases and the J gene end by 9 bases; junction bases not matched to a gene: 10. CDR1 is LGHDT, CDR2 YNNKEL, per germline (reference sequence). The CDR3 contains 16 residues. The CDR3 DNA reads as TGTGCCAGCAGCCTGGGACAGGGAGGGCTAATTTCACCCCTCCACTTT. This codes for CASSLGQGGLISPLHF.

V and J are TRBV2 and TRBJ1-2, with 7 bases fitting TRBD1. The germline gives CDR1 SNHLY, CDR2 FYNNEI. This CDR3 is built from 15 residues. The J segment lost 6 bases and the V segment lost 5 bases, leaving 12 bases of the junction unmatched. The CDR3 spells CASSSSWTGLDGYTF. As DNA, the CDR3 is TGTGCCAGCAGTAGTTCTTGGACAGGACTAGATGGCTACACCTTC.

This chain joins TRBV9 and TRBJ1-2; 7 bases are shared with TRBD1. CDR1 and CDR2 (germline): SGDLS, YYNGEE. With 6 bases clipped from V and 4 bases from J, the junction kept 9 bases outside the gene matches. This CDR3 has 14 residues. In DNA, the CDR3 is TGTGCCAGCACCAGCGTTTCAGGGGGCTATGGCTACACCTTC. Translating it yields CASTSVSGGYGYTF.

V gene TRBV29-1 combines with J gene TRBJ1-1; the D is unclear. The CDR3 totals 12 residues. Germline assignment: CDR1 SQVTM and CDR2 ANQGSEA. Trimming pared 5 bases from V and 0 bases from J, leaving 7 bases between. DNA for the CDR3: TGCAGCGTTCGAGAACTGAACACTGAAGCTTTCTTT. Translated, it gives CSVRELNTEAFF.

The gene calls are TRBV18 and TRBJ1-2, with a weak D call TRBD1 (6 bases). The CDR3 runs 17 residues. Germline V gives CDR1 KGHSH, CDR2 LQKENI. V lost 2 bases and J lost 3, with 19 bases in between. The CDR3: CASSPTRQGKRDYGYTF. The CDR3 DNA sequence: TGTGCCAGCTCACCAACTCGGCAGGGGAAGCGAGACTATGGCTACACCTTC.

The count of this clone is one. The V and J genes are TRBV30 and TRBJ2-2; the D is unclear. The CDR3 covers 19 residues. The germline V and J ends were trimmed by 0 bases and 3 bases, with 23 bases remaining between them. Germline V gives CDR1 GTSNPN, CDR2 SVGIG (reference sequence). The CDR3 region has the DNA TGTGCCTGGAGTGTATTCGGTATAGGCACCCTAAGGGACACCGGGGAGCTGTTTTTT. Translating it yields CAWSVFGIGTLRDTGELFF.

This chain uses TRBV11-3 with TRBJ2-7; TRBD1 is a possible D gene (6 bases). Trimming took 3 bases from V and 1 from J, leaving 10 bases between them. CDR3 length equals 14 residues. CDR1 and CDR2 (germline): SGHNT, YENEEA. Here the CDR3 DNA reads TGTGCCAGCAGCTTTAGAGGACAGTCCTACGAGCAGTACTTC. This codes for CASSFRGQSYEQYF.

This rearrangement joins TRBV7-6 to TRBJ1-3; D uncertain. This CDR3 comprises 15 residues. The V end lost 3 bases, the J end lost 0 bases, and 9 bases lay between the germline ends. Germline-derived CDR1 and CDR2 are SGHVS and FNYEAQ. In DNA form, the CDR3 reads TGTGCCAGCAGCTTCGAACCAGGCTCTGGAAACACCATATATTTT. As protein: CASSFEPGSGNTIYF. Drawing the rest from reference TRBV7-6 and TRBJ1-3, the complete variable domain is GAGVSQSPRYKVTKRGQDVALRCDPISGHVSLYWYRQALGQGPEFLTYFNYEAQQDKSGLPNDRFSAERPEGSISTLTIQRTEQRDSAMYRCASSFEPGSGNTIYFGEGSWLTVV.

The chain uses TRBV7-9 and TRBJ1-4, with a weak D call TRBD1 (5 bases). V was pared by 5 bases and J by 2 bases, with 12 bases between. Germline-derived CDR1 and CDR2 are SEHNR and FQNEAQ (reference sequence). This CDR3 is 15 amino acids long. The CDR3 region has the DNA TGTGCCAGCAGCGGATGGGGCAGCACTAATGAAAAACTGTTTTTT. This gives the protein CASSGWGSTNEKLFF.

With respect to this clone: The identical CDR3 is also encoded by other nucleotide sequences in the sample. The V gene is TRBV11-3, the J gene TRBJ1-1, with D unresolved. Trimming shortened V by 2 bases and J by 0 bases, and 4 bases separated the two germline ends. The CDR3 loop spans 13 amino acids. CDR1 and CDR2 (germline): SGHNT, YENEEA. The CDR3 protein is CASSLFMNTEAFF. The CDR3 DNA reads as TGTGCCAGCAGCTTATTTATGAACACTGAAGCTTTCTTT.

CDR3 amino acids: CASRTQGKNSPLHF. CDR3 coding DNA: TGTGCCAGTAGAACACAGGGGAAGAATTCACCCCTCCACTTT. This chain joins TRBV19 and TRBJ1-6; 7 bases are a match to TRBD1. The CDR3 is made up of 14 amino acids. V lost 6 bases to trimming and J lost 7 bases; unmatched junction nucleotides: 6. Germline CDR1 reads LNHDA; CDR2 reads SQIVND (reference sequence).

This chain connects TRBV7-3 to TRBJ2-1; a possible D gene is TRBD1 (5 bases). V lost 3 bases to trimming and J lost 4 bases, with 13 bases between them. The CDR3 covers 15 residues. CDR1 SGHTA and CDR2 FQGTGA come from the germline V gene. CDR3 DNA sequence: TGTGCCAGCAGCTTCGGTGACAGAACTTACAATGAGCAGTTCTTC. Its protein is CASSFGDRTYNEQFF.

This chain joins TRBV5-1 and TRBJ1-1; a possible D gene is TRBD1 (5 bases). Germline CDR1 SGHRS, CDR2 YFSETQ. The V end lost 4 bases, the J end lost 10 bases, and 14 bases lay between the germline ends. CDR3 length equals 12 residues. In nucleotides, the CDR3 is TGCGCCAGCAGCCCCCGGGGCCGGGGAGCTTTCTTT. This encodes CASSPRGRGAFF.